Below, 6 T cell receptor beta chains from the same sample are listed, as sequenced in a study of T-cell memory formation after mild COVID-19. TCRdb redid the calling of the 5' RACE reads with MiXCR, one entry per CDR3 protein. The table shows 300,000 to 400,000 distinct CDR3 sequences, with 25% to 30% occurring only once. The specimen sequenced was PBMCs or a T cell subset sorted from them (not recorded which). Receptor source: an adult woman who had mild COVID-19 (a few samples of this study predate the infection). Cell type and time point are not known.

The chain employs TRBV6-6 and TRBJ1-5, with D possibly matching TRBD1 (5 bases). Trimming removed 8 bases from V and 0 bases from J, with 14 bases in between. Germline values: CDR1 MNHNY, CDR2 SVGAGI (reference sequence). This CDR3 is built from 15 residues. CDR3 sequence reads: CASGLQGNSNQPQHF. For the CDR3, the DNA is TGTGCCAGCGGACTGCAGGGAAATAGCAATCAGCCCCAGCATTTT.

DNA for the CDR3: TGTGCCAGCAGTCTCCTAGCGGGAGATGGCACAGATACGCAGTATTTT. Translated, it gives CASSLLAGDGTDTQYF. The chain combines TRBV27 with TRBJ2-3; TRBD2 matches at 10 bases. CDR3 length: 16 residues. J was trimmed by 1 base and V by 5 bases; bases with no gene match: 6. Germline V gene sequence: CDR1 MNHEY, CDR2 SMNVEV (reference sequence).

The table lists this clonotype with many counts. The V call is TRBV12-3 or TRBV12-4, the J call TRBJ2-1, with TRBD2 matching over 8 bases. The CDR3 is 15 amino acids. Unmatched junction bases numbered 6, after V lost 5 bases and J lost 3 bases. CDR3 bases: TGTGCCAGCAGTCAACTAGCGGATGACTACAATGAGCAGTTCTTC. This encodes CASSQLADDYNEQFF.

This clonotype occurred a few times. This CDR3 is CSVDGGRWTEAFF. The CDR3 DNA reads TGCAGCGTTGACGGGGGGAGGTGGACTGAAGCTTTCTTT. The rearrangement links TRBV29-1 to TRBJ1-1; D is perhaps TRBD1 (5 bases). In germline, CDR1 is SQVTM, CDR2 ANQGSEA. V lost 3 bases, J lost 5 bases, and 13 bases lay in between. The CDR3 totals 13 residues.

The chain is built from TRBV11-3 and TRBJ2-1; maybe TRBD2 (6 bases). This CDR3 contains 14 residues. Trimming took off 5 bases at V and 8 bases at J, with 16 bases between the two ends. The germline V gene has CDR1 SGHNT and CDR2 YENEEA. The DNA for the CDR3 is TGTGCCAGCAGCCCCAGACTAGGTGCGGATGAGCAGTTCTTC. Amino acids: CASSPRLGADEQFF. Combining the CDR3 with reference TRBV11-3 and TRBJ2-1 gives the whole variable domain EAGVVQSPRYKIIEKKQPVAFWCNPISGHNTLYWYLQNLGQGPELLIRYENEEAVDDSQLPKDRFSAERLKGVDSTLKIQPAELGDSAVYLCASSPRLGADEQFFGPGTRLTVL.

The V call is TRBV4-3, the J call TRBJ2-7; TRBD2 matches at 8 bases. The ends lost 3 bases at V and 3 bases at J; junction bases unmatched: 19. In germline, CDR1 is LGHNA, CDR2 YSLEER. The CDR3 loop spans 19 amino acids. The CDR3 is CASSQDGGDTRRSYYEQYF. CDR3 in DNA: TGCGCCAGCAGCCAGGACGGGGGGGATACCCGGAGGTCGTACTACGAGCAGTACTTC.